A single T cell receptor beta chain is shown here with its context. Sequencing was performed with immunoSEQ multiplex PCR; in TCRdb, only in-frame clones are kept and a portion is missing. The sample has around 85,000 clones, about nine tenths seen once. These data come from a study of T cell responses to AZD1222 COVID-19 vaccine. CDR1 SGHKS and CDR2 YYEKEE come from the germline V gene (reference sequence). J gave up 4 bases and V 4 bases, and 3 bases lay outside the gene matches. The CDR3 contains 14 residues. The chain uses TRBV5-5 and TRBJ1-4; 8 nucleotides match TRBD1. The source is an adult who received the AZD1222 COVID-19 vaccine. Here the sequenced sample was peripheral blood, taken 28 days after the second AZD1222 dose. Here the CDR3 reads CASSVGQGNEKLFF. CDR3 in DNA: TGTGCCAGCAGCGTCGGACAGGGTAATGAAAAACTGTTTTTT.